The 21 T cell receptor beta chains below all came from one sample that was sequenced in a study of cytomegalovirus exposure and HLA in healthy donors. In the PCR, 60 Vbeta and 13 Jbeta primers were used. Here immunoSEQ multiplex PCR was the method, and the copy in TCRdb shows in-frame clones only, minus some. In the table there are roughly 120,000 clones, about 80% of which are singletons. Material for sequencing was PBMCs. Receptor source: a male donor in good health and CMV-seronegative.

This clone was seen only a few times. The CDR3 loop is CASSIWGGNEQFF. In nucleotides, the CDR3 is TGTGCCAGTAGTATCTGGGGAGGCAATGAGCAGTTCTTC. The gene calls are TRBV19 and TRBJ2-1; the D gene is possibly TRBD2 (6 bases). Germline CDR1 and CDR2: LNHDA and SQIVND (reference sequence). This CDR3 has 13 residues. Between the trimmed V and J ends, which lost 3 bases and 6 bases, there was a span of 9 bases.

The rearrangement joins TRBV5-1 to TRBJ1-2; 8 bases map to TRBD1. V was pared by 1 base and J by 5 bases, with 16 bases of the junction left unmatched. Germline CDR1 reads SGHRS; CDR2 reads YFSETQ. The CDR3 runs 18 residues. CDR3 sequence reads: CASSLNSQGAPEKYGYTF. DNA for the CDR3: TGCGCCAGCAGCTTGAATAGCCAGGGGGCCCCGGAGAAGTATGGCTACACCTTC.

The J gene is TRBJ1-2, the V gene TRBV12-5, with D possibly matching TRBD1 (6 bases). The CDR3 is 17 amino acids. Trimming took 1 base from V and 4 from J, leaving 19 bases between them. Germline CDR1 LGHNT, CDR2 FRNRAP. This CDR3 is CASGLGKSYREFYGYTF. In DNA, the CDR3 is TGTGCTAGTGGTTTGGGTAAATCTTACAGGGAGTTCTATGGCTACACCTTC.

The chain recombines TRBV27 with TRBJ1-6; D gene ambiguous. Germline CDR1 reads MNHEY; CDR2 reads SMNVEV (reference sequence). There are 15 residues in the CDR3. The ends were cut back, 0 bases at V and 4 bases at J, with 7 bases in the middle. CDR3 in amino acids: CASSLSADYNSPLHF. The CDR3 region has the DNA TGTGCCAGCAGTTTATCGGCAGATTATAATTCACCCCTCCACTTT.

The chain joins TRBV18 to TRBJ1-1; tentatively, D is TRBD1 (6 bases). The V gene's germline CDR1 is KGHSH and CDR2 LQKENI. V lost 4 bases and J 7 bases, leaving 16 bases between the germline ends. This CDR3 is 14 amino acids long. CDR3 coding DNA: TGTGCCAGCTCACAACTCGGGGGGGCGGATGAAGCTTTCTTT. Protein: CASSQLGGADEAFF.

The chain carries TRBV18 and TRBJ2-5, with 11 bases fitting TRBD2. The CDR3 sequence is 18 residues long. V lost 2 bases, J lost 11 bases, and 19 bases stayed unmatched. Germline CDR1 is KGHSH and CDR2 is LQKENI. CDR3: CASSPLTSGTRGSYEQYF. The CDR3 nucleotides read TGTGCCAGCTCACCATTGACTAGCGGGACCCGAGGGAGCTATGAGCAGTACTTC.

The V gene is TRBV2, the J gene TRBJ1-2; D perhaps matches TRBD1 (6 bases). This CDR3 contains 14 residues. CDR1 is SNHLY, CDR2 FYNNEI, per germline. V lost 6 bases and J 4 bases, leaving 15 bases between the germline ends. The chain's CDR3 is CASRTLDSSYGYTF. Written as DNA, the CDR3 is TGTGCCAGCAGGACCCTGGACAGCTCCTATGGCTACACCTTC.

This sequence joins TRBV5-1 and TRBJ2-7, with 8 bases that match TRBD1. Germline values: CDR1 SGHRS, CDR2 YFSETQ. The CDR3 consists of 15 residues. Losses at the gene ends were 0 bases for V and 5 bases for J; bases not matched to a gene: 7. The CDR3 region has the DNA TGCGCCAGCAGCTTGGCCAGGGGGCCCCAGAACGAGCAGTACTTC. It specifies CASSLARGPQNEQYF.

The genes are TRBV30 and TRBJ1-1; D is perhaps TRBD1 (5 bases). The V and J ends lost 1 base and 8 bases respectively, with 8 bases between them. The CDR3 runs 11 residues. Germline V lookup: CDR1 GTSNPN, CDR2 SVGIG (reference sequence). The CDR3 region is CAWSAGQEAFF. The CDR3 DNA follows: TGTGCCTGGAGTGCCGGACAAGAAGCTTTCTTT.

This clone was detected a few times. This chain uses TRBV27 with TRBJ1-6; 8 nucleotides align to TRBD1. V dropped 5 bases and J dropped 0; count of bases not matched to a gene: 6. Germline V CDR1 and CDR2: MNHEY, SMNVEV (reference sequence). CDR3 length equals 17 residues. CDR3 protein: CASSPGTGDSYNSPLHF. Written as DNA, the CDR3 is TGTGCCAGCAGTCCCGGGACAGGTGACTCCTATAATTCACCCCTCCACTTT.

The V call is TRBV5-6, the J call TRBJ1-2; D is unresolved. Germline CDR1 is SGHDT and CDR2 is YYEEEE. The CDR3 has 16 residues. V gave up 1 base and J gave up 4 bases, with 17 bases separating them. The CDR3 loop is CASSLFVGGNIYGYTF. In DNA, the CDR3 is TGTGCCAGCAGCTTGTTTGTGGGAGGAAATATCTATGGCTACACCTTC.

The chain links TRBV6-5 to TRBJ1-2, with 12 bases identical to TRBD1. V dropped 6 bases and J dropped 5; count of bases not matched to a gene: 4. CDR1 is MNHEY and CDR2 is SVGAGI in the germline V gene. This CDR3 region has 14 residues. The CDR3 coding sequence is TGTGCCAGCAGACGGGACAGGGGGCATTATGGCTACACCTTC. It specifies CASRRDRGHYGYTF.

The J gene is TRBJ1-1, the V gene TRBV9; D remains ambiguous. V was cut by 0 bases and J by 3 bases, with 6 bases left in between. Per germline, CDR1 SGDLS and CDR2 YYNGEE. The CDR3 runs to 13 residues. The CDR3 reads CASSVGTYTEAFF. The CDR3 DNA reads as TGTGCCAGCAGCGTAGGAACATACACTGAAGCTTTCTTT.

V usage is TRBV10-3 and J usage is TRBJ2-1; TRBD1 is a possible D gene (6 bases). The CDR3 is made up of 15 amino acids. CDR1 and CDR2 from the germline V gene are ENHRY and SYGVKD. Trimming removed 2 bases from V and 2 bases from J, with 10 bases in between. The CDR3 DNA sequence: TGTGCCATCAGTGAGGCGACAGGAGCCTACAATGAGCAGTTCTTC. This translates into CAISEATGAYNEQFF.

This chain links TRBV30 with TRBJ2-1; TRBD2 might be the D (6 bases). The germline V gene encodes CDR1 GTSNPN and CDR2 SVGIG (reference sequence). With 3 bases removed from V and 1 base from J, the gap between germline ends came to 13 bases. This CDR3 comprises 15 residues. This CDR3 reads CAWRTGSWSYNEQFF. CDR3 nucleotides: TGTGCCTGGAGAACCGGGAGCTGGTCCTACAATGAGCAGTTCTTC.

This chain connects TRBV4-2 to TRBJ1-1, with TRBD1 matching over 7 bases. The CDR3 has 14 residues. V lost 4 bases and J lost 4; bases outside the gene matches: 6. Germline V gene lookup returns CDR1 LGHNA and CDR2 YNFKEQ. The CDR3 spells CASSPNRGLTEAFF. The CDR3 DNA reads as TGTGCCAGCAGCCCCAACAGGGGCCTCACTGAAGCTTTCTTT.

The V and J genes are TRBV2 and TRBJ2-7; D is uncertain. Per the germline V gene, CDR1 is SNHLY and CDR2 is FYNNEI. Between the trimmed V and J ends, which lost 4 bases and 8 bases, there was a span of 18 bases. The CDR3 totals 14 residues. The chain's CDR3 is CASSVQVPSMKQYF. For the CDR3, the DNA is TGTGCCAGCAGTGTTCAGGTTCCGTCTATGAAGCAGTACTTC.

V gene TRBV5-6 combines with J gene TRBJ1-3; TRBD1 matches 7 bases. CDR1 is SGHDT and CDR2 is YYEEEE in the germline V gene. The CDR3 covers 15 residues. Trimming cost V 4 bases and J 2 bases; bases outside gene matches: 6. CDR3 sequence reads: CASSIIQGTGNTIYF. DNA of the CDR3: TGTGCCAGCAGCATTATACAGGGGACTGGAAACACCATATATTTT.

The chain couples TRBV7-2 to TRBJ2-7; perhaps TRBD2 as D (5 bases). The CDR3 length is 14 residues. Looked up from germline, CDR1 is SGHTA and CDR2 is FQGNSA. V lost 2 bases and J lost 2, with 10 bases in between. This CDR3 reads CASSLPGLPYEQYF. The CDR3 bases are TGTGCCAGCAGCTTACCGGGGTTACCCTACGAGCAGTACTTC.

V gene TRBV28 combines with J gene TRBJ1-1; 7 bases align to TRBD1. Germline V gene sequence: CDR1 MDHEN, CDR2 SYDVKM. This CDR3 contains 13 residues. V lost 5 bases, J lost 5 bases, and 5 bases stayed unmatched. CDR3 in amino acids: CASSRQGRTEAFF. The CDR3 DNA reads TGTGCCAGCAGTCGACAGGGTAGGACTGAAGCTTTCTTT.

V gene TRBV6-4 combines with J gene TRBJ2-7; D might be TRBD1 (6 bases). V shed 3 bases and J shed 3 bases, with 9 bases lying between them. The CDR3 loop spans 13 amino acids. The germline V gene has CDR1 MRHNA and CDR2 SNTAGT. CDR3 residues: CASSERGGYEQYF. CDR3 bases: TGTGCCAGCAGTGAGAGAGGGGGCTACGAGCAGTACTTC.